One sample yielded the 32 T cell receptor beta chains listed below, sequenced in a study of CD8 T cells in ankylosing spondylitis. TCRdb redid the calling of the 5' RACE reads with MiXCR, one entry per CDR3 protein. The sample lists 200,000 to 250,000 distinct CDR3 sequences, about 10% occurring once. The source material was blood, either unsorted or a sorted T cell fraction (not recorded which). These receptors were taken from a male donor with ankylosing spondylitis or in good health (not recorded which).

This clonotype was observed many times. This chain links TRBV5-1 with TRBJ2-2; D is unclear. Germline CDR1 is SGHRS and CDR2 is YFSETQ. The CDR3 is made up of 15 amino acids. V lost 3 bases and J lost 0, with 9 bases in between. CDR3 region: CASSWTPANTGELFF. The CDR3 DNA reads as TGCGCCAGCAGCTGGACCCCCGCGAACACCGGGGAGCTGTTTTTT.

In this sample, this clonotype turned up a few times. This chain links TRBV29-1 with TRBJ2-1, with D hard to call. CDR3 length: 14 amino acids. From germline, CDR1 is SQVTM and CDR2 ANQGSEA. V lost 3 bases, J lost 4 bases, and 13 bases lay in between. CDR3 sequence reads: CSVDPPLTYNEQFF. CDR3 nucleotide sequence: TGCAGCGTTGACCCTCCGTTGACTTACAATGAGCAGTTCTTC.

This clonotype was seen repeatedly, ten times or more. The V and J genes are TRBV6-1 and TRBJ1-2; no clear D gene. CDR1 and CDR2 (germline): MNHNS, SASEGT. The CDR3 spans 10 residues. V shed 8 bases and J shed 8 bases, with 9 bases lying between them. The CDR3 DNA reads as TGTGCCAGCTTTTTGGGAGGCTACACCTTC. Its protein is CASFLGGYTF.

This clonotype was seen many times. This chain uses TRBV7-8 with TRBJ1-2; 7 bases fit TRBD1. J was trimmed by 2 bases and V by 2 bases; bases with no gene match: 5. The CDR3 consists of 15 residues. From germline, CDR1 is SGHVS and CDR2 FQNEAQ. The CDR3 sequence: CASSLQTGTNYGYTF. Written as DNA, the CDR3 is TGTGCCAGCAGCTTACAGACAGGGACCAACTATGGCTACACCTTC.

The CDR3 nucleotides read TGTGCCAGCTCGGCAGGGGAAGTTTACGAGCAGTACTTC. Its protein product is CASSAGEVYEQYF. The chain combines TRBV7-9 with TRBJ2-7, with D possibly TRBD1 on 6 matching bases. CDR3 size: 13 residues. CDR1 SEHNR and CDR2 FQNEAQ come from the germline V gene (reference sequence). The V and J ends lost 8 bases and 4 bases respectively, with 15 bases between them.

In this sample, this clonotype turned up many times. This rearrangement joins TRBV9 to TRBJ2-2, with a weak D call TRBD2 (6 bases). The CDR3 totals 13 residues. V shed 0 bases and J shed 9 bases, with 9 bases lying between them. The germline V gene has CDR1 SGDLS and CDR2 YYNGEE. DNA for the CDR3: TGTGCCAGCAGCGTAGGACTAGTCCGGGAGCTGTTTTTT. Its protein product is CASSVGLVRELFF.

At least ten counts were recorded for this clonotype. The V call is TRBV20-1, the J call TRBJ1-1, with D maybe TRBD1 (5 bases). The V gene lost 6 bases and the J gene lost 7 bases, with 18 bases spanning the gap. CDR3 length: 13 amino acids. The germline gives CDR1 DFQATT, CDR2 SNEGSKA (reference sequence). The CDR3 sequence: CSANRNQGLEAFF. The CDR3 nucleotides are TGCAGTGCAAACAGGAACCAGGGACTTGAAGCTTTCTTT.

V and J are TRBV7-9 and TRBJ2-7; TRBD1 agrees at 9 bases. The V and J ends lost 4 bases and 7 bases, in that order; junction bases with no gene match: 11. CDR1 SEHNR and CDR2 FQNEAQ come from the germline V gene (reference sequence). This CDR3 has 15 amino acids. CDR3 sequence (DNA): TGTGCCAGCAGCTCCACCGGGACAGGGAGAGGGGAGCAGTACTTC. It is translated as CASSSTGTGRGEQYF. The variable domain in full, completed from reference TRBV7-9 and TRBJ2-7, reads DTGVSQNPRHKITKRGQNVTFRCDPISEHNRLYWYRQTLGQGPEFLTYFQNEAQLEKSRLLSDRFSAERPKGSFSTLEIQRTEQGDSAMYLCASSSTGTGRGEQYFGPGTRLTVT.

The CDR3 protein is CASSQDTAGAGNTQYF. In DNA form, the CDR3 reads TGTGCCAGCAGCCAAGATACGGCGGGAGCGGGAAATACGCAGTATTTT. This chain uses TRBV3-1 with TRBJ2-3, with 7 bases that match TRBD2. J lost 7 bases, V lost 0 bases, and 10 bases had no gene match. CDR1 and CDR2 (germline): LGHDT, YNNKEL (reference sequence). The CDR3 is 16 residues long.

This clonotype showed up just a few times. The chain uses TRBV7-2 and TRBJ2-6; no clear D. The CDR3 has 14 amino acids. V shed 6 bases and J shed 2 bases, with 8 bases lying between them. Germline V gene sequence: CDR1 SGHTA, CDR2 FQGNSA. The CDR3 spells CASSSTAGANVLTF. The CDR3 DNA reads TGTGCCAGCAGTTCCACTGCTGGGGCCAACGTCCTGACTTTC. Together with reference TRBV7-2 and TRBJ2-6, the CDR3 gives the full variable domain: GAGVSQSPSNKVTEKGKDVELRCDPISGHTALYWYRQSLGQGLEFLIYFQGNSAPDKSGLPSDRFSAERTGGSVSTLTIQRTQQEDSAVYLCASSSTAGANVLTFGAGSRLTVL.

A few counts support this clonotype. J is TRBJ1-2 and V is TRBV6-6; D is uncertain. Germline lookup yields CDR1 MNHNY and CDR2 SVGAGI (reference sequence). There are 11 residues in the CDR3. Trimming pared 9 bases from V and 3 bases from J, leaving 8 bases between. The CDR3 DNA follows: TGTGCCAGTCGACACTACTATGGCTACACCTTC. It encodes CASRHYYGYTF.

This clonotype was detected many times. The CDR3: CASSLRGTGYEQYF. In DNA, the CDR3 is TGCGCCAGCAGCTTGAGGGGGACAGGCTACGAGCAGTACTTC. J is TRBJ2-7 and V is TRBV5-1; 8 bases fit TRBD1. Germline values: CDR1 SGHRS, CDR2 YFSETQ. V was pared by 1 base and J by 3 bases, with 3 bases of the junction left unmatched. The CDR3 sequence is 14 residues long.

V usage is TRBV20-1 and J usage is TRBJ2-7; 8 bases fit TRBD2. CDR3 length: 14 residues. CDR1 DFQATT and CDR2 SNEGSKA come from the germline V gene (reference sequence). With V trimmed by 1 base and J by 3 bases, 5 bases remained unmatched. The CDR3 protein is CSARGAGASYEQYF. The CDR3 DNA reads as TGCAGTGCTAGAGGAGCGGGAGCAAGCTACGAGCAGTACTTC.

This clonotype was picked up many times. The V and J genes are TRBV28 and TRBJ1-3; 7 bases map to TRBD1. Per germline, CDR1 MDHEN and CDR2 SYDVKM. The CDR3 runs to 16 residues. Unmatched junction bases numbered 4, after V lost 2 bases and J lost 0 bases. The CDR3 sequence is CASSLVGQVSGNTIYF. CDR3 in DNA: TGTGCCAGCAGTTTAGTTGGACAGGTCTCTGGAAACACCATATATTTT.

This chain connects TRBV7-9 to TRBJ2-1; unclear D gene. Germline assignment: CDR1 SEHNR and CDR2 FQNEAQ (reference sequence). This CDR3 region has 14 residues. Trimming pared 1 base from V and 9 bases from J, leaving 13 bases between. The CDR3 nucleotides read TGTGCCAGCAGCTTAGAGGCCTCGGTGGGTGAGCAGTTCTTC. Its translation: CASSLEASVGEQFF.

There are many counts of this clonotype. The V and J genes are TRBV20-1 and TRBJ1-1, with D hard to call. CDR3 size: 13 residues. V lost 3 bases, J lost 11 bases, and 19 bases lay in between. In germline, CDR1 is DFQATT, CDR2 SNEGSKA (reference sequence). CDR3 sequence reads: CSASSGGPKHAFF. The DNA of the CDR3 is TGCAGTGCTAGTTCAGGTGGCCCGAAGCACGCTTTCTTT.

The J gene is TRBJ2-3, the V gene TRBV6-5; D could derive from TRBD1 or TRBD2 (6 bases each). In germline, CDR1 is MNHEY, CDR2 SVGAGI. Trimming removed 4 bases from V and 6 bases from J, with 20 bases in between. The CDR3 is 16 residues long. CDR3 bases: TGTGCCAGCAGTTCCCTTGGAGGGGGACGTGCTGATACGCAGTATTTT. It encodes CASSSLGGGRADTQYF.

This clonotype came up many times. The chain employs TRBV3-1 and TRBJ2-1; D is undetermined. V was pared by 4 bases and J by 8 bases, with 6 bases between. CDR3 length: 11 residues. Germline V gives CDR1 LGHDT, CDR2 YNNKEL (reference sequence). The CDR3 is CASSLLHEQFF. The CDR3 nucleotides are TGTGCCAGCAGCCTACTACATGAGCAGTTCTTC.

Only a few counts were recorded for this clonotype. The chain joins TRBV5-1 to TRBJ1-1, with TRBD1 as a possible D gene (5 bases). Trimming cost V 5 bases and J 6 bases, with 14 bases left between them. Germline CDR1 SGHRS, CDR2 YFSETQ. CDR3 length: 13 residues. The CDR3 coding sequence is TGCGCCAGCAGTCAAGGGGCCGGGTCTGAAGCTTTCTTT. It yields the protein CASSQGAGSEAFF.

This clonotype came up many times. The rearrangement uses TRBV5-1 and TRBJ2-1; 9 bases line up with TRBD1. Germline CDR1 reads SGHRS; CDR2 reads YFSETQ. The trim removed 4 bases at V and 7 bases at J, leaving 12 bases unmatched. This CDR3 is built from 16 residues. The CDR3, as DNA: TGCGCCAGCAGCAAACGGATAGGGACAGGGTTAAATGAGCAGTTCTTC. Protein sequence: CASSKRIGTGLNEQFF.

In its sample, this clonotype was seen many times. The V gene is TRBV6-2 or TRBV6-3, the J gene TRBJ2-7; D is uncertain. This CDR3 has 15 residues. Germline CDR1 and CDR2: MNHEY and SVGEGT. V dropped 0 bases and J dropped 1 base, with 10 bases sitting between them. The CDR3 DNA sequence: TGTGCCAGCAGTTACTCGATTCAGGAGTCCTACGAGCAGTACTTC. Protein product: CASSYSIQESYEQYF.

The table lists this clonotype with many counts. The rearrangement joins TRBV20-1 to TRBJ1-3; D gene ambiguous. Trimming removed 2 bases at V and 8 bases at J, with 10 bases between. This CDR3 contains 12 residues. Germline lookup yields CDR1 DFQATT and CDR2 SNEGSKA (reference sequence). The CDR3 sequence: CSARTDDDTIYF. CDR3 nucleotides: TGCAGTGCTAGAACAGACGATGACACCATATATTTT.

This clonotype was recorded many times. The CDR3 loop reads CASSNHGLAGGVGELFF. CDR3 in DNA: TGTGCCAGCAGTAATCACGGACTAGCGGGAGGGGTCGGGGAGCTGTTTTTT. V usage is TRBV6-1 and J usage is TRBJ2-2, with 15 positions matching TRBD2. The CDR3 is 17 amino acids. The germline V gene has CDR1 MNHNS and CDR2 SASEGT. Unmatched junction bases numbered 8, after V lost 5 bases and J lost 7 bases.

The chain joins TRBV9 to TRBJ1-6, with 7 bases aligning to TRBD1. V dropped 3 bases and J dropped 4; count of bases not matched to a gene: 4. The germline V gene has CDR1 SGDLS and CDR2 YYNGEE. The CDR3 is 15 amino acids. This CDR3 is CASSGGTVYNSPLHF. CDR3 coding DNA: TGTGCCAGCAGCGGGGGGACAGTTTATAATTCACCCCTCCACTTT.

This clonotype was seen repeatedly, ten times or more. J is TRBJ1-3 and V is TRBV5-6; maybe TRBD1 (6 bases). Germline V lookup: CDR1 SGHDT, CDR2 YYEEEE. V was trimmed by 3 bases and J by 3 bases, leaving 13 bases between them. There are 15 residues in the CDR3. This CDR3 is CASSSTGNYGNTIYF. For the CDR3, the DNA is TGTGCCAGCAGCTCCACAGGGAACTATGGAAACACCATATATTTT.

The rearrangement uses TRBV3-1 and TRBJ2-6; TRBD1 is a possible D gene (6 bases). This CDR3 has 18 amino acids. The germline CDR1 and CDR2 sequences are LGHDT and YNNKEL (reference sequence). The germline V and J ends were trimmed by 3 bases and 1 base, with 16 bases remaining between them. The CDR3 nucleotides read TGTGCCAGCAGCCAGGACAGCCTACCCCTATCTGGGGCCAACGTCCTGACTTTC. Translating it yields CASSQDSLPLSGANVLTF.

The gene calls are TRBV6-2 or TRBV6-3 and TRBJ2-4, with TRBD2 matching over 8 bases. The CDR3 length is 14 residues. The V gene's germline CDR1 is MNHEY and CDR2 SVGEGT. V trimming: 8 bases; J trimming: 4 bases; junction bases outside the gene matches: 7. The CDR3: CASAGGSIKNIQYF. Written as DNA, the CDR3 is TGTGCCAGCGCGGGAGGCAGTATAAAAAACATTCAGTACTTC.

The sample holds a few counts of this clonotype. The chain is built from TRBV28 and TRBJ2-4; D is possibly TRBD1 or TRBD2 (5 bases each). Germline lookup yields CDR1 MDHEN and CDR2 SYDVKM. V was clipped by 3 bases and J by 0 bases, with 12 bases between them. The CDR3 is 16 residues long. Written as DNA, the CDR3 is TGTGCCAGCAGTTTCATCGCGAGGGGAGCCAAAAACATTCAGTACTTC. Translating it yields CASSFIARGAKNIQYF.

This clonotype occurred many times. This chain connects TRBV15 to TRBJ2-3, with D hard to call. Germline CDR1 LNHNV, CDR2 YYDKDF (reference sequence). V shed 0 bases and J shed 2 bases, with 9 bases lying between them. The CDR3 length is 15 residues. The CDR3 sequence is CATSRDSDDTDTQYF. For the CDR3, the DNA is TGTGCCACCAGCAGAGACAGCGACGACACAGATACGCAGTATTTT.

This clonotype was seen more than once but under ten times. The chain is built from TRBV4-1 and TRBJ2-7; no definite D call. The V gene lost 0 bases and the J gene lost 0 bases, with 15 bases spanning the gap. The germline gives CDR1 MGHRA, CDR2 YSYEKL. This CDR3 spans 17 amino acids. CDR3 bases: TGCGCCAGCAGCCAAGAGGCGGACGGATACAGCTCCTACGAGCAGTACTTC. Encoded protein: CASSQEADGYSSYEQYF.

This clonotype was picked up a small number of times. The V call is TRBV7-6, the J call TRBJ2-1; TRBD2 matches 7 bases. J gave up 6 bases and V 7 bases, and 15 bases lay outside the gene matches. Per the germline V gene, CDR1 is SGHVS and CDR2 is FNYEAQ. The CDR3 has 16 amino acids. The CDR3 is CASMRTLAELPNEQFF. The CDR3 DNA reads TGTGCCAGCATGAGGACCCTAGCGGAGCTCCCCAATGAGCAGTTCTTC.

The CDR3 loop is CASKILGLNTGELFF. The CDR3, as DNA: TGTGCCAGCAAGATACTTGGACTTAACACCGGGGAGCTGTTTTTT. V and J are TRBV6-5 and TRBJ2-2; TRBD2 is a possible D gene (5 bases). V was trimmed by 7 bases and J by 2 bases, leaving 14 bases between them. The germline V gene has CDR1 MNHEY and CDR2 SVGAGI. This CDR3 has 15 amino acids.